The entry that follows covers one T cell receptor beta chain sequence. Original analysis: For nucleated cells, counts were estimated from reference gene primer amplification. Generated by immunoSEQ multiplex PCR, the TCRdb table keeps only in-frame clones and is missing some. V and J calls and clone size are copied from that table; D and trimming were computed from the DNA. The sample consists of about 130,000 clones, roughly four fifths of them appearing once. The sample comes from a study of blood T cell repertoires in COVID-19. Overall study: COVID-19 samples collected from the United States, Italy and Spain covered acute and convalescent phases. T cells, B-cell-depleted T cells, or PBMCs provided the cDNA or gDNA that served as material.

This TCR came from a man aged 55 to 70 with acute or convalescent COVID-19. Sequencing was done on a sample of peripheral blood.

The CDR3 reads CASSVGGSQETQYF. CDR3 bases: TGTGCCAGCAGCGTAGGCGGGAGTCAAGAGACCCAGTACTTC. The rearrangement joins TRBV7-6 to TRBJ2-5, with 7 nucleotides matching TRBD2. CDR1 is SGHVS and CDR2 is FNYEAQ in the germline V gene. V dropped 5 bases and J dropped 2; count of bases not matched to a gene: 5. This CDR3 spans 14 amino acids.